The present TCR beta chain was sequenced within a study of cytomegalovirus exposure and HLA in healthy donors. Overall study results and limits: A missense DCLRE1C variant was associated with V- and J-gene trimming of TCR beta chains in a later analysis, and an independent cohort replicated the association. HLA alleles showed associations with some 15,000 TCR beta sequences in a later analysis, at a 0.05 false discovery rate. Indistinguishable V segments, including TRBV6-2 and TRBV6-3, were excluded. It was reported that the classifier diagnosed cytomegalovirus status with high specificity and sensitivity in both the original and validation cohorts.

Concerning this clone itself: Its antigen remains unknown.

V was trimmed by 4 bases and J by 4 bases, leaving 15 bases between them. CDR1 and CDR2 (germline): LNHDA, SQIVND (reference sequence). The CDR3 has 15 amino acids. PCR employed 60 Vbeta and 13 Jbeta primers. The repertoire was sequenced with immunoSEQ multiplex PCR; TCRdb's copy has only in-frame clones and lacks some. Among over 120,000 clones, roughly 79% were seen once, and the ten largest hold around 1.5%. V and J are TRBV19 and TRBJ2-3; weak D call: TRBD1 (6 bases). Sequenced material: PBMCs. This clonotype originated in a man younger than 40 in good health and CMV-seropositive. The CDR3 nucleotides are TGTGCCAGTAGTACGAGGGGGTTTGGTCCAGATACGCAGTATTTT. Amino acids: CASSTRGFGPDTQYF. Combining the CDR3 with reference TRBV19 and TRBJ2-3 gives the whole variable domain DGGITQSPKYLFRKEGQNVTLSCEQNLNHDAMYWYRQDPGQGLRLIYYSQIVNDFQKGDIAEGYSVSREKKESFPLTVTSAQKNPTAFYLCASSTRGFGPDTQYFGPGTRLTVL.